The 13 T cell receptor beta chains listed next were all sequenced from one sample in a study of cytomegalovirus exposure and HLA in healthy donors. Primers included in the PCR were 60 Vbeta and 13 Jbeta primers. The table came from immunoSEQ multiplex PCR; TCRdb's copy has only in-frame clones and leaves some out. The data contain under 150,000 clones, approximately 80% of them singletons. Sequencing was performed on PBMCs. The receptors stem from a woman between 35 and 50 years old in good health and CMV-seronegative.

The genes are TRBV5-1 and TRBJ1-1; no reliable D call. V lost 1 base, J lost 0 bases, and 4 bases lay in between. This CDR3 contains 13 residues. Germline values: CDR1 SGHRS, CDR2 YFSETQ. As DNA, the CDR3 is TGCGCCAGCAGCTTGTTTATGAACACTGAAGCTTTCTTT. Translated: CASSLFMNTEAFF.

The chain joins TRBV11-3 to TRBJ2-2; D is perhaps TRBD2 (5 bases). V shed 6 bases and J shed 6 bases, with 11 bases lying between them. Germline CDR1 SGHNT, CDR2 YENEEA. There are 13 residues in the CDR3. CDR3 residues: CASRQNGAGELFF. The CDR3 DNA follows: TGTGCCAGCAGACAAAACGGGGCCGGGGAGCTGTTTTTT.

The chain couples TRBV11-2 to TRBJ2-7, with 13 bases identical to TRBD2. With 1 base clipped from V and 2 bases from J, the junction kept 8 bases outside the gene matches. This CDR3 is 18 amino acids long. Per the germline V gene, CDR1 is SGHAT and CDR2 is FQNNGV. CDR3 nucleotide sequence: TGTGCCAGCAGCTTAGTACTAGCGGGAGGGCCTGAAGCCTACGAGCAGTACTTC. Its translation: CASSLVLAGGPEAYEQYF. The complete variable domain, with remaining parts taken from reference TRBV11-2 and TRBJ2-7, reads EAGVAQSPRYKIIEKRQSVAFWCNPISGHATLYWYQQILGQGPKLLIQFQNNGVVDDSQLPKDRFSAERLKGVDSTLKIQPAKLEDSAVYLCASSLVLAGGPEAYEQYFGPGTRLTVT.

The chain joins TRBV5-1 to TRBJ1-5; D unclear. CDR1 is SGHRS and CDR2 is YFSETQ in the germline V gene. Trimming pared 4 bases from V and 4 bases from J, leaving 9 bases between. This CDR3 comprises 13 residues. Here the CDR3 reads CASSLGSNQPQHF. The CDR3 nucleotides are TGCGCCAGCAGCCTTGGCAGTAATCAGCCCCAGCATTTT. Drawing the rest from reference TRBV5-1 and TRBJ1-5, the complete variable domain is KAGVTQTPRYLIKTRGQQVTLSCSPISGHRSVSWYQQTPGQGLQFLFEYFSETQRNKGNFPGRFSGRQFSNSRSEMNVSTLELGDSALYLCASSLGSNQPQHFGDGTRLSIL.

The CDR3: CASSGSDQETQYF. CDR3 DNA: TGTGCCAGTAGTGGTAGCGATCAAGAGACCCAGTACTTC. V usage is TRBV19 and J usage is TRBJ2-5, with D possibly matching TRBD2 (5 bases). Trimming pared 5 bases from V and 2 bases from J, leaving 9 bases between. This CDR3 has 13 residues. Germline CDR1 is LNHDA and CDR2 is SQIVND (reference sequence).

Note on this clone: One junction end does not reproduce the germline sequence, and a read error may be involved. V is TRBV7-9 and J is TRBJ2-3; D is ambiguous. Germline CDR1 SEHNR, CDR2 FQNEAQ (reference sequence). The CDR3 length is 11 residues. The CDR3 sequence: CASSLLDMQYF. The CDR3 DNA reads TGTGCCAGCAGCTTGCTAGATATGCAGTATTTT.

This chain uses TRBV7-9 with TRBJ2-7, with TRBD2 matching 7 bases. V gave up 5 bases and J gave up 3 bases; unmatched junction bases: 7. CDR1 is SEHNR, CDR2 FQNEAQ, per germline (reference sequence). The CDR3 runs to 14 residues. The CDR3 DNA follows: TGTGCCAGCAGCCTCGGAGGGGAGGGCTACGAGCAGTACTTC. Protein product: CASSLGGEGYEQYF.

This clone is medium-sized in the sample. J is TRBJ2-7 and V is TRBV4-1; D is perhaps TRBD1 (5 bases). From germline, CDR1 is MGHRA and CDR2 YSYEKL. Trimming stripped 6 bases from V and 1 base from J, with 16 bases between. CDR3 length: 15 amino acids. Written as DNA, the CDR3 is TGCGCCAGCAGTAGGGGATTGGGCCGATCCTACGAGCAGTACTTC. Amino acid sequence: CASSRGLGRSYEQYF.

This chain joins TRBV28 and TRBJ1-1; the match to TRBD1 covers 9 bases. Trimming at V came to 8 bases and at J to 5 bases, leaving 18 bases not matched to a gene. CDR1 and CDR2 from the germline V gene are MDHEN and SYDVKM. CDR3 length: 17 residues. The CDR3 reads CASLPVRDRVPRTEAFF. CDR3 bases: TGTGCCAGCCTACCCGTCCGGGACAGGGTCCCGAGGACTGAAGCTTTCTTT.

This clone occurred a few times. The chain uses TRBV5-4 and TRBJ1-2, with D unclear. From germline, CDR1 is SGHNT and CDR2 YYREEE (reference sequence). The CDR3 contains 16 residues. Trimming pared 4 bases from V and 7 bases from J, leaving 23 bases between. The chain's CDR3 is CASSPGGVLSLGGYTF. The CDR3 bases are TGTGCCAGCAGCCCCGGCGGTGTCTTATCCCTCGGTGGCTACACCTTC.

The rearrangement uses TRBV5-1 and TRBJ1-1; 10 bases fit TRBD1. This CDR3 comprises 15 residues. Germline assignment: CDR1 SGHRS and CDR2 YFSETQ. The ends lost 2 bases at V and 1 base at J; junction bases unmatched: 2. DNA for the CDR3: TGCGCCAGCAGCTTAAGGACAGGGGGGAACACTGAAGCTTTCTTT. Translation: CASSLRTGGNTEAFF. Full variable domain (missing parts from reference TRBV5-1 and TRBJ1-1): KAGVTQTPRYLIKTRGQQVTLSCSPISGHRSVSWYQQTPGQGLQFLFEYFSETQRNKGNFPGRFSGRQFSNSRSEMNVSTLELGDSALYLCASSLRTGGNTEAFFGQGTRLTVV.

This chain connects TRBV28 to TRBJ1-4; D gene ambiguous. CDR3 length: 15 residues. Germline V gene sequence: CDR1 MDHEN, CDR2 SYDVKM. Trimming stripped 4 bases from V and 0 bases from J, with 9 bases between. The DNA of the CDR3 is TGTGCCAGCAGTTCTCTAACAGCAACTAATGAAAAACTGTTTTTT. Translated: CASSSLTATNEKLFF.

CDR3 sequence (DNA): TGTGCCAGCAGTTACGAGTTCCCCTCACCCCTCCACTTT. Amino acid sequence: CASSYEFPSPLHF. The rearrangement links TRBV6-5 to TRBJ1-6; D not resolved. Trimming cost V 2 bases and J 10 bases, with 9 bases left between them. From germline, CDR1 is MNHEY and CDR2 SVGAGI. The CDR3 extends over 13 amino acids.